Listed below are T cell receptor beta chains from one sample, sequenced in a study of T cells and Merkel cell carcinoma outcomes. The data were produced by immunoSEQ multiplex PCR, yet TCRdb's version contains in-frame clones alone and is incomplete. The sample consists of roughly 13,000 clones, around 90% of them appearing once. Source material: tumor tissue from Merkel cell carcinoma. The receptors derive from a human donor with Merkel cell carcinoma. The CDR3 runs from the conserved cysteine through the conserved F or W. The D gene is left open where the match is weak. Clone size is given for some rows only: seen once, a few or many times, or a class if the clone is expanded.

abundance	d_gene	len	v_gene	j_gene	CDR3aa	CDR3nt
-	-	15	TRBV18	TRBJ1-1	CASSPGKGSDFEAFF	TGTGCCAGCTCACCGGGAAAGGGGTCCGACTTTGAAGCTTTCTTT
once	TRBD2	18	TRBV6-1	TRBJ2-3	CASSEGLAGGGRRDTQYF	TGTGCCAGCAGTGAAGGACTAGCGGGAGGCGGGAGGAGAGATACGCAGTATTTT
-	TRBD1	20	TRBV15	TRBJ1-6	CATSRVRDRGLLLYNSPLHF	TGTGCCACCAGCAGAGTCCGGGACAGGGGGCTCCTACTCTATAATTCACCCCTCCACTTT
once	-	15	TRBV7-9	TRBJ1-1	CASSSTAGETLEAFF	TGTGCCAGCAGCTCCACCGCAGGGGAGACCCTTGAAGCTTTCTTT
-	-	15	TRBV9	TRBJ2-3	CASRESSGWRDTQYF	TGTGCCAGCAGGGAAAGCTCTGGTTGGCGAGATACGCAGTATTTT
-	-	12	TRBV5-4	TRBJ1-2	CASSSRDYGYTF	TGTGCCAGCAGCTCGAGGGACTATGGCTACACCTTC
-	-	13	TRBV5-1	TRBJ2-2	CASSFMHAGELFF	TGCGCCAGCAGCTTTATGCACGCCGGGGAGCTGTTTTTT
-	TRBD1	14	TRBV7-3	TRBJ2-3	CASSPDRTQGTQYF	TGTGCCAGCAGCCCGGACAGGACTCAGGGGACGCAGTATTTT
-	-	15	TRBV7-2	TRBJ2-3	CASSLTVHSTDTQYF	TGTGCCAGCAGCCTAACTGTACATAGCACAGATACGCAGTATTTT
-	-	14	TRBV4-3	TRBJ1-2	CASSHDIFHYGYTF	TGCGCCAGCAGCCACGACATTTTCCACTATGGCTACACCTTC
once	-	17	TRBV15	TRBJ1-4	CATSRDLIGAGGEKLFF	TGTGCCACCAGCAGAGATCTTATCGGGGCAGGCGGGGAAAAACTGTTTTTT
-	TRBD1	11	TRBV29-1	TRBJ1-3	CSVVQGDTIYF	TGCAGCGTCGTTCAGGGGGACACCATATATTTT
-	-	14	TRBV5-4	TRBJ1-6	CASSLDLGDSPLHF	TGTGCCAGCAGCTTGGACCTGGGAGATTCACCCCTCCACTTT
-	-	13	TRBV18	TRBJ1-1	CASSPPMNTEAFF	TGTGCCAGCTCACCACCGATGAACACTGAAGCTTTCTTT
-	-	13	TRBV30	TRBJ2-3	CAWSVGSTDTQYF	TGTGCCTGGAGTGTAGGCAGCACAGATACGCAGTATTTT
-	-	16	TRBV5-6	TRBJ2-3	CASSLLSGDLADTQYF	TGTGCCAGCAGCTTGTTGTCAGGAGACTTAGCAGATACGCAGTATTTT
-	-	17	TRBV11-2	TRBJ2-3	CASSRGASGRRTDTQYF	TGTGCCAGCAGCAGGGGGGCGTCAGGGCGTCGCACAGATACGCAGTATTTT
-	-	15	TRBV5-4	TRBJ2-3	CASSLGGSSTDTQYF	TGTGCCAGCAGCTTGGGGGGGTCCAGCACAGATACGCAGTATTTT
-	-	15	TRBV30	TRBJ1-4	CAWSRRPPTNEKLFF	TGTGCCTGGAGCCGAAGACCCCCAACTAATGAAAAACTGTTTTTT
-	-	13	TRBV15	TRBJ2-7	CATSRDRTYEQYF	TGTGCCACCAGCAGAGATCGAACCTACGAGCAGTACTTC
once	-	15	TRBV5-4	TRBJ2-6	CASSLRLPGANVLTF	TGTGCCAGCAGCTTGCGTCTCCCTGGGGCCAACGTCCTGACTTTC
once	-	16	TRBV27	TRBJ2-7	CASSLSASISSYEQYF	TGTGCCAGCAGTTTATCGGCCAGCATAAGCTCCTACGAGCAGTACTTC
-	TRBD2	13	TRBV14	TRBJ2-1	CASSLAGGNEQFF	TGTGCCAGCAGCCTAGCGGGGGGCAATGAGCAGTTCTTC
-	-	13	TRBV30	TRBJ1-1	CAWSPKVGTEAFF	TGTGCCTGGAGTCCAAAGGTGGGCACTGAAGCTTTCTTT
-	-	12	TRBV5-1	TRBJ2-7	CASSLSSYEQYF	TGCGCCAGCAGCTTGAGCAGCTACGAGCAGTACTTC
-	-	10	TRBV20-1	TRBJ1-1	CSAKNTEAFF	TGCAGTGCAAAGAACACTGAAGCTTTCTTT
-	-	13	TRBV19	TRBJ1-1	CASSIRALTEAFF	TGTGCCAGTAGTATACGGGCTTTAACTGAAGCTTTCTTT
-	-	16	TRBV21-1	TRBJ2-2	CASSKVLIGAGGELFF	TGTGCCAGCAGCAAAGTGTTAATAGGGGCGGGCGGGGAGCTGTTTTTT
-	TRBD2	13	TRBV19	TRBJ2-7	CASSPGLAREQYF	TGTGCCAGTAGTCCCGGACTAGCGCGAGAGCAGTACTTT
-	-	11	TRBV6-6	TRBJ1-5	CASKGGESQHF	TGTGCCAGCAAGGGCGGAGAATCCCAGCATTTT
few	-	15	TRBV7-2	TRBJ2-1	CASSIMAGLYNEQFF	TGTGCCAGCAGCATTATGGCGGGTCTCTACAATGAGCAGTTCTTC